What follows are 22 T cell receptor beta chains derived from one specimen sequenced in a study of cytomegalovirus exposure and HLA in healthy donors (dated by TCRdb to between 2016 and 2019). Libraries were constructed by the immunoSEQ multiplex PCR assay. The multiplex PCR relied on a mix of 60 forward primers for TCR Vbeta segments and 13 reverse primers for TCR Jbeta segments. TCRdb mirrors the immuneACCESS table, restricted to in-frame sequences. Some clones are absent from its copies; in checked studies, under half trace to an unresolved V gene, and the reason for the others is unknown. The sample includes about 150,000 clones, with 65% to 85% observed a single time. Jointly, the top ten make up 0.95% to 1.5% of the sample. The specimen was PBMCs. These receptors all stem from a boy younger than 10 in good health and CMV-seronegative.

Here the CDR3 DNA reads TGTGCCAGCAGCTTTAGCGGGAGGTCAACCGGGGAGCTGTTTTTT. Translated, it gives CASSFSGRSTGELFF. The chain combines TRBV5-4 with TRBJ2-2; 10 nucleotides agree with TRBD2. V was pared by 2 bases and J by 5 bases, with 3 bases of the junction left unmatched. The germline gives CDR1 SGHNT, CDR2 YYREEE (reference sequence). The length of the CDR3 is 15 residues.

V is TRBV7-9 and J is TRBJ2-7; TRBD2 agrees at 7 bases. The CDR3 consists of 15 residues. The germline V gene has CDR1 SEHNR and CDR2 FQNEAQ (reference sequence). J was trimmed by 4 bases and V by 4 bases; bases with no gene match: 10. The CDR3 protein is CASSSTDGRMYEQYF. The CDR3 DNA sequence: TGTGCCAGCAGCTCGACCGACGGGAGGATGTACGAGCAGTACTTC.

The rearrangement links TRBV7-3 to TRBJ2-1; D gene uncertain. The length of the CDR3 is 11 residues. Trimming cost V 8 bases and J 6 bases, with 8 bases left between them. CDR1 SGHTA and CDR2 FQGTGA come from the germline V gene. CDR3 residues: CASGLANEQFF. The CDR3 DNA is TGTGCCAGCGGGCTGGCCAATGAGCAGTTCTTC.

J is TRBJ2-3 and V is TRBV7-2, with no clear D. The CDR3 spans 15 residues. Trimming cost V 1 base and J 0 bases, with 8 bases left between them. Per the germline V gene, CDR1 is SGHTA and CDR2 is FQGNSA. This CDR3 reads CASSLDWYSTDTQYF. Written as DNA, the CDR3 is TGTGCCAGCAGCTTAGACTGGTACAGCACAGATACGCAGTATTTT. Variable domain in full (rest from reference TRBV7-2 and TRBJ2-3): GAGVSQSPSNKVTEKGKDVELRCDPISGHTALYWYRQSLGQGLEFLIYFQGNSAPDKSGLPSDRFSAERTGGSVSTLTIQRTQQEDSAVYLCASSLDWYSTDTQYFGPGTRLTVL.

The V gene is TRBV4-1, the J gene TRBJ2-5; D is undetermined. The tail of the sequence fits TRBJ2-7 better, so the J call may be wrong. This CDR3 is built from 16 residues. The germline V gene has CDR1 MGHRA and CDR2 YSYEKL. DNA for the CDR3: TGCGCCAGCAGCCAAGTGGATCAGCGCCCCGCCTACGAGCAGTACTTC. The encoded protein is CASSQVDQRPAYEQYF.

The rearrangement uses TRBV4-3 and TRBJ2-2; D is possibly TRBD1 (6 bases). CDR1 is LGHNA and CDR2 is YSLEER in the germline V gene. Trimming shortened V by 0 bases and J by 8 bases, and 13 bases separated the two germline ends. CDR3 length equals 15 residues. CDR3: CASSQDHRVKGELFF. Here the CDR3 DNA reads TGCGCCAGCAGCCAAGATCACAGGGTGAAAGGGGAGCTGTTTTTT.

J is TRBJ2-2 and V is TRBV5-4, with 7 bases aligning to TRBD2. The germline V gene has CDR1 SGHNT and CDR2 YYREEE (reference sequence). The CDR3 has 14 amino acids. Unmatched junction bases numbered 7, after V lost 5 bases and J lost 6 bases. This chain's CDR3 is CASSHRSGPGELFF. Written as DNA, the CDR3 is TGTGCCAGCAGTCATCGTAGCGGGCCCGGGGAGCTGTTTTTT. The whole variable domain, filled in from reference TRBV5-4 and TRBJ2-2, reads ETGVTQSPTHLIKTRGQQVTLRCSSQSGHNTVSWYQQALGQGPQFIFQYYREEENGRGNFPPRFSGLQFPNYSSELNVNALELDDSALYLCASSHRSGPGELFFGEGSRLTVL.

The chain's CDR3 is CASSAGVRRQGSYNSPLHF. The CDR3 DNA reads as TGTGCCAGCAGTGCCGGGGTACGCCGACAGGGTTCCTATAATTCACCCCTCCACTTT. This chain uses TRBV7-6 with TRBJ1-6; 7 bases are a match to TRBD1. V lost 6 bases, J lost 1 base, and 15 bases stayed unmatched. Germline lookup yields CDR1 SGHVS and CDR2 FNYEAQ. The CDR3 consists of 19 residues.

The chain joins TRBV2 to TRBJ2-2; TRBD1 is a possible D gene (6 bases). Looked up from germline, CDR1 is SNHLY and CDR2 is FYNNEI. V lost 3 bases and J 2 bases, leaving 13 bases between the germline ends. The CDR3 loop spans 16 amino acids. The CDR3 sequence is CASSDVPGANTGELFF. Written as DNA, the CDR3 is TGTGCCAGCAGTGACGTGCCAGGGGCAAACACCGGGGAGCTGTTTTTT. Filled out from reference TRBV2 and TRBJ2-2, the complete variable domain reads EPEVTQTPSHQVTQMGQEVILRCVPISNHLYFYWYRQILGQKVEFLVSFYNNEISEKSEIFDDQFSVERPDGSNFTLKIRSTKLEDSAMYFCASSDVPGANTGELFFGEGSRLTVL.

This sequence joins TRBV10-3 and TRBJ2-3, with 7 bases lining up with TRBD2. V trimming: 0 bases; J trimming: 2 bases; junction bases outside the gene matches: 17. The CDR3 has 20 amino acids. Germline lookup yields CDR1 ENHRY and CDR2 SYGVKD. The CDR3 is CAISESIAGTKSSVTDTQYF. DNA for the CDR3: TGTGCCATCAGTGAGTCGATAGCCGGGACTAAAAGTAGTGTCACAGATACGCAGTATTTT.

J is TRBJ2-7 and V is TRBV12-5; 8 nucleotides match TRBD1. V shed 5 bases, J shed 2 bases, and the junction held 14 bases outside the gene matches. The CDR3 sequence is 17 residues long. Germline assignment: CDR1 LGHNT and CDR2 FRNRAP. CDR3: CASGNRLPGQATYEQYF. The CDR3 DNA reads TGTGCTAGTGGTAACCGCCTCCCGGGACAGGCGACCTACGAGCAGTACTTC.

The chain employs TRBV5-1 and TRBJ2-7; the match to TRBD1 covers 11 bases. The CDR3 runs 14 residues. Germline CDR1 SGHRS, CDR2 YFSETQ. The V segment lost 2 bases and the J segment 4 bases; nucleotides outside the gene matches: 2. CDR3 nucleotide sequence: TGCGCCAGCAGCTTAGGGACAGGGGGTTACGAGCAGTACTTC. This sequence encodes CASSLGTGGYEQYF.

This clone appeared a few times. The chain employs TRBV5-1 and TRBJ2-5, with 14 bases identical to TRBD2. The CDR3 covers 17 residues. CDR1 SGHRS and CDR2 YFSETQ come from the germline V gene. V gave up 4 bases and J gave up 7 bases; unmatched junction bases: 12. The CDR3 coding sequence is TGCGCCAGCAGCGGCGGACTAGCGGGAGGCGTCCGGGGGACCCAGTACTTC. This codes for CASSGGLAGGVRGTQYF.

The rearrangement joins TRBV6-8 to TRBJ1-5; TRBD1 matches at 10 bases. Per germline, CDR1 MNHGY and CDR2 SAAAGT. This CDR3 has 15 amino acids. With V trimmed by 2 bases and J by 4 bases, 2 bases remained unmatched. Written as DNA, the CDR3 is TGTGCCAGCAGTTACCCGGACAGGGGGAATCAGCCCCAGCATTTT. This codes for CASSYPDRGNQPQHF.

The chain has TRBV5-1 and TRBJ2-1; 13 nucleotides agree with TRBD2. V was pared by 0 bases and J by 10 bases, with 7 bases of the junction left unmatched. CDR1 is SGHRS and CDR2 is YFSETQ in the germline V gene. The CDR3 extends over 16 amino acids. The CDR3 spells CASSLVTSGGAEEQFF. DNA of the CDR3: TGCGCCAGCAGCTTGGTAACTAGCGGGGGGGCCGAGGAGCAGTTCTTC.

V gene TRBV2 combines with J gene TRBJ1-3; D is unresolved. The CDR3 is 18 residues long. V dropped 6 bases and J dropped 0 bases, with 21 bases sitting between them. Per germline, CDR1 SNHLY and CDR2 FYNNEI. CDR3: CASRSPREQPHSGNTIYF. CDR3 nucleotide sequence: TGTGCCAGCAGGAGCCCCCGGGAACAGCCCCACTCTGGAAACACCATATATTTT.

The chain links TRBV5-1 to TRBJ2-3; D is unclear. V was pared by 0 bases and J by 0 bases, with 8 bases between. CDR3 size: 15 residues. The germline CDR1 and CDR2 sequences are SGHRS and YFSETQ. The DNA of the CDR3 is TGCGCCAGCAGCTTGGTCTGGCAGAGCACAGATACGCAGTATTTT. This translates into CASSLVWQSTDTQYF.

CDR3 protein: CATSYSGRTYNEQFF. The CDR3, as DNA: TGTGCCACTTCCTATAGCGGGAGGACCTACAATGAGCAGTTCTTC. V and J are TRBV6-5 and TRBJ2-1; 10 nucleotides agree with TRBD2. CDR3 length equals 15 residues. Germline V CDR1 and CDR2: MNHEY, SVGAGI. Trimming cost V 10 bases and J 2 bases; bases outside gene matches: 8.

This clone was found a few times. This chain links TRBV10-3 with TRBJ2-3, with a possible D match to TRBD2 (7 bases). V lost 4 bases and J 3 bases, leaving 17 bases between the germline ends. The CDR3 is 16 amino acids. Germline CDR1 and CDR2: ENHRY and SYGVKD. The CDR3 loop reads CAISGGAGVSTDTQYF. In nucleotides, the CDR3 is TGTGCCATCAGTGGGGGGGCGGGAGTATCAACAGATACGCAGTATTTT.

The chain carries TRBV4-1 and TRBJ1-3; TRBD1 is a possible D gene (6 bases). The CDR3 runs to 15 residues. Germline CDR1 and CDR2: MGHRA and YSYEKL. The V end was cut by 6 bases, the J end by 0 bases, with 12 bases between. CDR3 sequence reads: CASSPIQGSGNTIYF. The CDR3, as DNA: TGCGCCAGCAGTCCTATACAGGGCTCTGGAAACACCATATATTTT.

V and J are TRBV5-1 and TRBJ1-2; perhaps TRBD1 as D (6 bases). Germline lookup yields CDR1 SGHRS and CDR2 YFSETQ. The CDR3 extends over 16 amino acids. Trimming removed 0 bases from V and 0 bases from J, with 12 bases in between. This chain's CDR3 is CASSLGLTGANYGYTF. For the CDR3, the DNA is TGCGCCAGCAGCTTGGGTTTGACAGGAGCTAACTATGGCTACACCTTC.

CDR3 amino acids: CASTKLDTQYF. CDR3 in DNA: TGTGCCAGCACCAAGCTCGATACGCAGTATTTT. V and J are TRBV6-1 and TRBJ2-3; D not certain. Trimming left V 7 bases short and J 6 bases short, with 8 bases between. Germline CDR1 MNHNS, CDR2 SASEGT. This CDR3 contains 11 residues.